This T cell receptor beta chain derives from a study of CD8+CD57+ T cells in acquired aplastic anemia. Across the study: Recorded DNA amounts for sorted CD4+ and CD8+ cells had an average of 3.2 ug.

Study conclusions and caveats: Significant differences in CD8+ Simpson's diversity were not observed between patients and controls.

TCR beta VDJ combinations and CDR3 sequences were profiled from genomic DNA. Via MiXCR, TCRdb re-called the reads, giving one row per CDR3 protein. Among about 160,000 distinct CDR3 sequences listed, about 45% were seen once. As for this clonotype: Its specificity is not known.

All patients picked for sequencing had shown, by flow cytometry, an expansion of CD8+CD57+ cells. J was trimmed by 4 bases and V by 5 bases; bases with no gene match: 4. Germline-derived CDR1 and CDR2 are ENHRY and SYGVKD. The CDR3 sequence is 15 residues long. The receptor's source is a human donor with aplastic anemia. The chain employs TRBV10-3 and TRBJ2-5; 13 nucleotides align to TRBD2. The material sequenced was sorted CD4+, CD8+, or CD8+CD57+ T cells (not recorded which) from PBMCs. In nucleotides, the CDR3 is TGTGCCATCAGTACTAGCGGGGGGGGAAGAGAGACCCAGTACTTC. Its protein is CAISTSGGGRETQYF.